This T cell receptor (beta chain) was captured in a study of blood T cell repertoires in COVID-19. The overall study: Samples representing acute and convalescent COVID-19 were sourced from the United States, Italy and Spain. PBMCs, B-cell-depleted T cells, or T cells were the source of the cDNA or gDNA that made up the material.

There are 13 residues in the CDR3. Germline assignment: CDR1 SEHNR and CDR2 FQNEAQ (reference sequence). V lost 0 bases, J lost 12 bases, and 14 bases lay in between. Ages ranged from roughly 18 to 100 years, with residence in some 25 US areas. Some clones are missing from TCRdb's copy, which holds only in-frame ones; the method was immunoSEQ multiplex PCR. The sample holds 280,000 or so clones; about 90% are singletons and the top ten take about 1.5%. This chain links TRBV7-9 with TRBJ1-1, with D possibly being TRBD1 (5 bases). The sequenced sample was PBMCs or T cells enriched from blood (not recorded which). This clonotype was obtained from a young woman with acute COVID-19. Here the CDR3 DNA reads TGTGCCAGCAGCTTAGCAGGGCAGACAGTTTCTTTCTTT. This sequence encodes CASSLAGQTVSFF.